This T cell receptor beta chain was recovered during a study of OX40 agonist ivuxolimab in advanced cancers. Concerning this clone: Its antigen is unidentified.

Libraries were prepared by immunoSEQ multiplex PCR; TCRdb keeps only in-frame clonotypes and omits some of them. The data show roughly 50,000 clones, about 82% seen once. Cycle 7 day 1, cycle 4 day 1, and baseline were the timepoints at which blood was sampled. The V gene lost 5 bases and the J gene lost 3 bases, with 15 bases spanning the gap. Germline-derived CDR1 and CDR2 are SGHTA and FQGTGA. The length of the CDR3 is 15 residues. Study conclusions and caveats: At doses 0.1 to 3.0 mg/kg, CD4+ and CD8+ clones expanded. Some patients who did not respond also had low normalized T-cell clonal expansion.

The sample here was CD4+ or CD8+ T cells sorted from blood, taken in a trial of the OX40 agonist ivuxolimab. The rearrangement links TRBV7-3 to TRBJ2-3; D possibly matches TRBD1 or TRBD2 (6 bases each). The clonotype comes from an adult with an advanced solid tumor such as melanoma, head and neck, liver or kidney cancer. This CDR3 is CASSVGGVDTDTQYF. The CDR3 nucleotides are TGTGCCAGCAGCGTGGGGGGCGTGGATACAGATACGCAGTATTTT.